The clone carrying this T cell receptor beta chain was observed a handful of times. Antigen unknown. This sample was included in a study of T-cell reconstitution after alpha-beta-depleted transplantation in children. Using unique molecular identifiers, the investigators prepared the TCRbeta library. One entry per CDR3 protein results from TCRdb running MiXCR on the PCR reads. Counted here are about 460,000 distinct CDR3 sequences, roughly 10% occurring once; the ten biggest clones make up 12% to 15%. Findings of the study overall: T-cell counts and diversity were attributed mostly to newly produced T cells one year after transplant. Surviving thymic progenitors and recipient T cells were the source of high TCRbeta diversity at day 60 in some patients. The study reportedly traced alpha-beta T cells about two months after transplant to several hundred expanded graft clones.

There are 16 residues in the CDR3. The V gene's germline CDR1 is MNHEY and CDR2 SVGAGI. The V end lost 4 bases, the J end lost 0 bases, and 13 bases lay between the germline ends. V and J are TRBV6-5 and TRBJ1-3; the D is unclear. This TCR was recovered from a female patient aged 2 to 10 who had a stem cell transplant for aplastic anemia, so the T cells may come from the graft donor. Sequences were derived from PBMCs, mostly from graft donor cells, sampled 180 days after TCRalphabeta/CD19-depleted stem cell transplant. In nucleotides, the CDR3 is TGTGCCAGCAGTTCCCACCGCCTTCCCTCTGGAAACACCATATATTTT. Protein product: CASSSHRLPSGNTIYF.